This passage covers 16 T cell receptor beta chains from one sample sequenced in a study of CD8+CD57+ T cells in acquired aplastic anemia (dated by TCRdb to 2017 to 2018). Sequencing relied on an Illumina HiSeq 2000. Genomic DNA served as template for TCR beta VDJ combination and CDR3 sequence profiling. Using fastp trimming at Q25 and MiXCR clonotype assembly, TCRdb reanalyzed the public sequencing data and kept in-frame beta chains. For every CDR3 protein sequence, its rows merge into one entry that carries the most common genes and DNA. The sample table holds over 150,000 distinct CDR3 sequences, of which over 70% were seen once. The top ten hold roughly half of the sample. Expansion of CD8+CD57+ cells had been shown by flow cytometry in the patients chosen for sequencing. Material: sorted CD4+, CD8+, or CD8+CD57+ T cells (not recorded which) from PBMCs. These receptors were collected from a human donor with aplastic anemia.

This clonotype is a singleton in its sample. The gene calls are TRBV2 and TRBJ2-5; 7 nucleotides align to TRBD1. CDR3 size: 13 residues. V was pared by 6 bases and J by 4 bases, with 5 bases of the junction left unmatched. The V gene's germline CDR1 is SNHLY and CDR2 FYNNEI. The CDR3 sequence is CASSPRGLETQYF. The CDR3 DNA follows: TGTGCCAGCAGCCCCAGGGGGTTAGAGACCCAGTACTTC.

This rearrangement joins TRBV7-7 to TRBJ2-1, with TRBD2 matching 13 bases. Trimming at V came to 3 bases and at J to 8 bases, leaving 10 bases not matched to a gene. The CDR3 is 17 amino acids. Germline V lookup: CDR1 SSHAT, CDR2 FNYEAQ (reference sequence). DNA of the CDR3: TGTGCCAGCAGCTTGGGGGCCGGGACTAGCGGGACCTATGAGCAGTTCTTC. Protein: CASSLGAGTSGTYEQFF. Full variable domain (remainder filled in from reference TRBV7-7 and TRBJ2-1): GAGVSQSPRYKVTKRGQDVTLRCDPISSHATLYWYQQALGQGPEFLTYFNYEAQPDKSGLPSDRFSAERPEGSISTLTIQRTEQRDSAMYRCASSLGAGTSGTYEQFFGPGTRLTVL.

The gene calls are TRBV24-1 and TRBJ1-1; TRBD1 matches 7 bases. The CDR3 consists of 16 residues. J gave up 6 bases and V 11 bases, and 20 bases lay outside the gene matches. CDR1 KGHDR and CDR2 SFDVKD come from the germline V gene. CDR3 nucleotides: TGTGCCATCGATCTACAGGACAGGCACGTTATGGCTGAAGCTTTCTTT. Its protein is CAIDLQDRHVMAEAFF.

The V call is TRBV15, the J call TRBJ1-4; no reliable D call. V lost 1 base, J lost 0 bases, and 9 bases lay in between. CDR3 size: 16 residues. Germline CDR1 LNHNV, CDR2 YYDKDF (reference sequence). DNA for the CDR3: TGTGCCACCAGCAGAGGCCACGGGGCAACTAATGAAAAACTGTTTTTT. Its protein product is CATSRGHGATNEKLFF.

V gene TRBV9 combines with J gene TRBJ1-1; 7 nucleotides match TRBD1. J was trimmed by 6 bases and V by 0 bases; bases with no gene match: 11. The CDR3 is 16 residues long. Germline V gene lookup returns CDR1 SGDLS and CDR2 YYNGEE. CDR3 DNA sequence: TGTGCCAGCAGCGTAGGGGCGGTCAGGGGGAGCGCTGAAGCTTTCTTT. Amino acids: CASSVGAVRGSAEAFF.

The chain combines TRBV5-1 with TRBJ2-5; no clear D gene. Per germline, CDR1 SGHRS and CDR2 YFSETQ. V was clipped by 3 bases and J by 2 bases, with 17 bases between them. This CDR3 region has 16 residues. CDR3 in DNA: TGCGCCAGCAGCTCCCCCGCCGGACCACGTCAAGAGACCCAGTACTTC. It is translated as CASSSPAGPRQETQYF.

To note about this clonotype: In this CDR3 the conserved last residue, phenylalanine or tryptophan, is missing, so a read error is likely. The chain has TRBV7-2 and TRBJ2-1; the match to TRBD2 covers 8 bases. Per germline, CDR1 SGHTA and CDR2 FQGNSA. Trimming at V came to 1 base and at J to 2 bases, leaving 1 base not matched to a gene. This CDR3 has 15 residues. CDR3 DNA sequence: TGTGCCAGCAGCTTAGTTAGCGGGACCTACAATGAGCAGTTCCTC. Protein sequence: CASSLVSGTYNEQFL.

With respect to this clonotype: This may be a read error: a much more frequent sequence differs by one nucleotide. The J gene is TRBJ2-1, the V gene TRBV20-1; 10 bases align to TRBD2. The V gene end was trimmed by 1 base and the J gene end by 6 bases; junction bases not matched to a gene: 6. Germline V gene sequence: CDR1 DFQATT, CDR2 SNEGSKA (reference sequence). The CDR3 extends over 15 amino acids. The CDR3 nucleotides read TGCAGTGCTAGAGTAGCGGGGGGCCCCATCAATGAGCAGTTCTTC. Residues: CSARVAGGPINEQFF.

The chain recombines TRBV2 with TRBJ2-7, with 7 bases identical to TRBD1. The CDR3 runs 13 residues. Germline V gene lookup returns CDR1 SNHLY and CDR2 FYNNEI. Trimming took 10 bases from V and 4 from J; bases not matched to a gene: 10. CDR3 amino acids: CATRPDRQYEQYF. The CDR3 DNA sequence: TGTGCCACCCGACCGGACAGGCAATACGAGCAGTACTTC.

V and J are TRBV14 and TRBJ2-1, with a tentative D call TRBD2 (5 bases). V dropped 1 base and J dropped 8 bases, with 15 bases sitting between them. The CDR3 sequence is 15 residues long. The germline V gene encodes CDR1 SGHDN and CDR2 FVKESK. Written as DNA, the CDR3 is TGTGCCAGCAGCCAAGTTCGTGGGAGTGGCTATGAGCAGTTCTTC. As protein: CASSQVRGSGYEQFF. Looking up the rest from reference TRBV14 and TRBJ2-1 gives the full variable domain: EAGVTQFPSHSVIEKGQTVTLRCDPISGHDNLYWYRRVMGKEIKFLLHFVKESKQDESGMPNNRFLAERTGGTYSTLKVQPAELEDSGVYFCASSQVRGSGYEQFFGPGTRLTVL.

V is TRBV2 and J is TRBJ2-4; D might be TRBD2 (5 bases). This CDR3 spans 14 amino acids. The germline V gene has CDR1 SNHLY and CDR2 FYNNEI. V lost 6 bases, J lost 7 bases, and 16 bases lay in between. The CDR3 nucleotides read TGTGCCAGCAGCGTAGCCACTTCGGGGAACATTCAGTACTTC. Protein: CASSVATSGNIQYF.

This clonotype was picked up one time. This chain connects TRBV6-1 to TRBJ1-5; D is perhaps TRBD1 (6 bases). The CDR3 loop spans 19 amino acids. V was shortened by 7 bases and J by 0 bases, with 25 bases between the two germline ends. Germline V gene sequence: CDR1 MNHNS, CDR2 SASEGT. CDR3 sequence reads: CASTSGGPGLPYSNQPQHF. DNA for the CDR3: TGTGCCAGCACTAGCGGGGGGCCCGGCCTCCCATATAGCAATCAGCCCCAGCATTTT.

This clonotype was found many times. The chain uses TRBV20-1 and TRBJ2-5; 7 bases map to TRBD1. Trimming cost V 5 bases and J 4 bases; bases outside gene matches: 10. This CDR3 spans 14 amino acids. Germline CDR1 is DFQATT and CDR2 is SNEGSKA (reference sequence). The DNA for the CDR3 is TGCAGTGCTTCGTCCCGGGACAGTTTAGAGACCCAGTACTTC. Translating gives CSASSRDSLETQYF.

The J gene is TRBJ1-1, the V gene TRBV3-1; D gene unclear. V was cut by 4 bases and J by 0 bases, with 6 bases left in between. Germline loops: CDR1 LGHDT, CDR2 YNNKEL (reference sequence). The CDR3 covers 13 residues. CDR3 protein: CASSPSVNTEAFF. The CDR3 region has the DNA TGTGCCAGCAGCCCCTCAGTGAACACTGAAGCTTTCTTT.

This clonotype has a handful of counts. The chain is built from TRBV20-1 and TRBJ2-7; TRBD2 matches 10 bases. V lost 5 bases, J lost 4 bases, and 8 bases stayed unmatched. This CDR3 region has 14 residues. CDR1 DFQATT and CDR2 SNEGSKA come from the germline V gene (reference sequence). The CDR3 loop is CSAFSGRAVYEQYF. CDR3 DNA: TGCAGTGCTTTCAGCGGGAGGGCCGTGTACGAGCAGTACTTC.

This chain connects TRBV15 to TRBJ1-5, with D hard to call. The length of the CDR3 is 16 residues. The germline V gene has CDR1 LNHNV and CDR2 YYDKDF (reference sequence). The V end lost 0 bases, the J end lost 0 bases, and 9 bases lay between the germline ends. CDR3 sequence (DNA): TGTGCCACCAGCAGAGATCGGCAGAATAGCAATCAGCCCCAGCATTTT. Translating gives CATSRDRQNSNQPQHF. Filled out from reference TRBV15 and TRBJ1-5, the complete variable domain reads DAMVIQNPRYQVTQFGKPVTLSCSQTLNHNVMYWYQQKSSQAPKLLFHYYDKDFNNEADTPDNFQSRRPNTSFCFLDIRSPGLGDTAMYLCATSRDRQNSNQPQHFGDGTRLSIL.